Following are 3 T cell receptor beta chains from one sample sequenced in a study of breast tumors, draining lymph nodes, adjacent tissues listed by TCRdb under 2016. Library preparation was by multiplex PCR. TCRdb lists the instrument as Illumina HiSeq 2000. TCRdb reprocessing: public reads trimmed at Q25 with fastp, clones called with MiXCR, in-frame beta chains kept. Records with the same CDR3 protein are collapsed into one entry carrying the most frequent genes and DNA. The sample records 150,000 to 200,000 distinct CDR3 sequences, 30% to 35% of which are singletons. The top ten hold 4% to 5.5% of the sample. Lymph node samples came from the axillary draining lymph nodes of breast cancer patients. The sequenced sample consisted of axillary lymph node tissue. All receptors come from a female donor with breast cancer. Some clones in this sample may be carry-over from other donors' samples.

As to this clonotype: A much larger clonotype is one base distant, so this may be a read error. The V gene is TRBV12-3 or TRBV12-4, the J gene TRBJ2-1, with 9 bases matching TRBD1. The CDR3 runs to 16 residues. For the CDR3, the DNA is TGTGCCAGCAAGGGGTTTGGGACAGGGACCTACAGTGAGCAGTTCTTC. It encodes CASKGFGTGTYSEQFF.

As concerns this clonotype: Its ends do not fully match the called genes, so a read error is possible. The V and J genes are TRBV6-5 and TRBJ1-4; the D gene is possibly TRBD1 (6 bases). This CDR3 has 16 residues. Germline-derived CDR1 and CDR2 are MNHEY and SVGAGI. The DNA of the CDR3 is TGTGCCAGCAGTTGCCGGACAGCGGGCAGAGATGAAAAACTGCTTTTT. Residues: CASSCRTAGRDEKLLF.

This clonotype was picked up a small number of times. The CDR3 DNA follows: TGTGCCAGCAGTTTACTAGCGGGTTCCCCAGATACGCAGTATTTT. Residues: CASSLLAGSPDTQYF. The chain employs TRBV28 and TRBJ2-3; TRBD2 matches 8 bases. The CDR3 is 15 residues long. V lost 2 bases, J lost 4 bases, and 5 bases stayed unmatched. The germline CDR1 and CDR2 sequences are MDHEN and SYDVKM.